Presented here are 18 T cell receptor beta chains from one specimen sequenced in a study of blood T cell repertoires in COVID-19. The protocol was immunoSEQ multiplex PCR, while the TCRdb copy is restricted to in-frame clones and leaves out a portion. The table includes around 340,000 clones, roughly 90% detected once. What was sequenced was peripheral blood. These receptors were obtained from a woman aged 55-69 years with COVID-19, enrolled during active disease.

The chain combines TRBV7-2 with TRBJ2-3, with a tentative D call TRBD2 (5 bases). The CDR3 is 16 amino acids. Between the trimmed V and J ends, which lost 1 base and 3 bases, there was a span of 14 bases. Per germline, CDR1 SGHTA and CDR2 FQGNSA. The CDR3 DNA sequence: TGTGCCAGCAGCTTAGTTGGCGGGTTCGGGACAGATACGCAGTATTTT. Translating gives CASSLVGGFGTDTQYF.

The V and J genes are TRBV27 and TRBJ2-2, with 8 positions matching TRBD2. This CDR3 comprises 16 residues. J lost 4 bases, V lost 5 bases, and 9 bases had no gene match. CDR1 and CDR2 from the germline V gene are MNHEY and SMNVEV (reference sequence). CDR3 amino acids: CASSKAGTRSTGELFF. CDR3 in DNA: TGTGCCAGCAGTAAGGCCGGGACTAGGAGCACCGGGGAGCTGTTTTTT.

This clone appeared a single time. The chain joins TRBV5-1 to TRBJ2-2; D perhaps matches TRBD1 (6 bases). Per the germline V gene, CDR1 is SGHRS and CDR2 is YFSETQ. The CDR3 sequence is 15 residues long. Trimming shortened V by 5 bases and J by 0 bases, and 11 bases separated the two germline ends. The CDR3 region has the DNA TGCGCCAGCAGTCAAGGGACAACGAACACCGGGGAGCTGTTTTTT. It translates to CASSQGTTNTGELFF.

V gene TRBV2 combines with J gene TRBJ2-1; 10 positions match TRBD1. Unmatched junction bases numbered 0, after V lost 3 bases and J lost 1 base. CDR3 size: 15 residues. The V gene's germline CDR1 is SNHLY and CDR2 FYNNEI. The CDR3 DNA follows: TGTGCCAGCAGTGAGGACAGGGGGTCCTACAATGAGCAGTTCTTC. This sequence encodes CASSEDRGSYNEQFF.

The V and J genes are TRBV5-1 and TRBJ1-1; 10 nucleotides align to TRBD1. V lost 6 bases to trimming and J lost 2 bases; unmatched junction nucleotides: 16. The CDR3 is 18 residues long. Germline CDR1 and CDR2: SGHRS and YFSETQ. CDR3 in DNA: TGCGCCAGCACCCTGAGGAGTGCCGGGACAGGGGCCAACACTGAAGCTTTCTTT. Its protein is CASTLRSAGTGANTEAFF.

The V gene is TRBV7-3, the J gene TRBJ2-5; tentative D call: TRBD2 (6 bases). Germline assignment: CDR1 SGHTA and CDR2 FQGTGA. The V end lost 6 bases, the J end lost 5 bases, and 16 bases lay between the germline ends. The CDR3 spans 14 residues. The CDR3 protein is CASSPGRGGETQYF. The CDR3, as DNA: TGTGCCAGCAGTCCAGGGCGGGGCGGGGAGACCCAGTACTTC.

V gene TRBV5-4 combines with J gene TRBJ2-3, with 16 bases that match TRBD2. The germline gives CDR1 SGHNT, CDR2 YYREEE (reference sequence). The CDR3 is made up of 19 amino acids. V was pared by 4 bases and J by 2 bases, with 10 bases of the junction left unmatched. CDR3 amino acids: CASSRGLAGGPFLTDTQYF. In DNA, the CDR3 is TGTGCCAGCAGCCGGGGACTAGCGGGGGGGCCTTTTCTCACAGATACGCAGTATTTT.

Only a few counts were recorded for this clone. J is TRBJ2-7 and V is TRBV7-3; 7 bases fit TRBD2. The V segment lost 3 bases and the J segment 4 bases; nucleotides outside the gene matches: 3. The CDR3 spans 13 residues. The germline CDR1 and CDR2 sequences are SGHTA and FQGTGA. The CDR3 DNA is TGTGCCAGCAGCTTTCAGGGAGGGTACGAGCAGTACTTC. This sequence encodes CASSFQGGYEQYF.

J is TRBJ2-7 and V is TRBV4-1; a possible D gene is TRBD1 (5 bases). The V end was cut by 1 base, the J end by 3 bases, with 19 bases between. Germline-derived CDR1 and CDR2 are MGHRA and YSYEKL. The CDR3 contains 17 residues. This chain's CDR3 is CASSQVFIKRQFYEQYF. As DNA, the CDR3 is TGCGCCAGCAGCCAAGTTTTTATAAAAAGACAGTTCTACGAGCAGTACTTC.

V usage is TRBV19 and J usage is TRBJ2-5, with TRBD2 identical over 8 bases. This CDR3 comprises 16 residues. Germline V lookup: CDR1 LNHDA, CDR2 SQIVND (reference sequence). Trimming removed 3 bases from V and 4 bases from J; junction bases left unmatched: 10. The CDR3 coding sequence is TGTGCCAGTAGTATGGAACTAGCGGTGGGCTTAGAGACCCAGTACTTC. Its translation is CASSMELAVGLETQYF.

The J gene is TRBJ2-2, the V gene TRBV2; the D is unclear. Trimming took 8 bases from V and 4 from J, leaving 8 bases between them. This CDR3 comprises 12 residues. The germline V gene has CDR1 SNHLY and CDR2 FYNNEI. The CDR3 DNA follows: TGTGCCAGCCCGGTTATCACCGGGGAGCTGTTTTTT. Translation gives CASPVITGELFF.

The rearrangement uses TRBV5-1 and TRBJ2-5; 7 nucleotides agree with TRBD1. The germline CDR1 and CDR2 sequences are SGHRS and YFSETQ. The CDR3 spans 15 residues. Trimming cost V 3 bases and J 7 bases; bases outside gene matches: 12. The DNA for the CDR3 is TGCGCCAGCAGCTCCCCCGACAGGGCACTTTCGACCCAGTACTTC. This encodes CASSSPDRALSTQYF.

The V gene is TRBV11-3, the J gene TRBJ1-2; 9 bases agree with TRBD1. The germline CDR1 and CDR2 sequences are SGHNT and YENEEA. Trimming removed 6 bases from V and 4 bases from J; junction bases left unmatched: 9. The CDR3 contains 15 residues. CDR3 amino acids: CASRPTGGAAYGYTF. Here the CDR3 DNA reads TGTGCCAGCAGGCCCACAGGGGGCGCGGCCTATGGCTACACCTTC. Full variable domain (remainder filled in from reference TRBV11-3 and TRBJ1-2): EAGVVQSPRYKIIEKKQPVAFWCNPISGHNTLYWYLQNLGQGPELLIRYENEEAVDDSQLPKDRFSAERLKGVDSTLKIQPAELGDSAVYLCASRPTGGAAYGYTFGSGTRLTVV.

This clone was seen ten or more times. The chain combines TRBV7-2 with TRBJ1-2, with 8 bases matching TRBD1. The V and J ends lost 4 bases and 6 bases, in that order; junction bases with no gene match: 10. The germline V gene encodes CDR1 SGHTA and CDR2 FQGNSA. There are 15 residues in the CDR3. The CDR3 protein is CASSSTGQGSHGYTF. The CDR3 coding sequence is TGTGCCAGCAGCTCTACCGGACAGGGTTCTCATGGCTACACCTTC.

This rearrangement joins TRBV5-1 to TRBJ1-3, with TRBD1 as a possible D gene (6 bases). Germline CDR1 SGHRS, CDR2 YFSETQ. Trimming took off 0 bases at V and 2 bases at J, with 15 bases between the two ends. The CDR3 loop spans 17 amino acids. The CDR3 DNA reads as TGCGCCAGCAGCTTGGATATACAGGGAGCTCCTGGAAACACCATATATTTT. It codes for CASSLDIQGAPGNTIYF.

The chain uses TRBV5-1 and TRBJ2-1, with TRBD2 identical over 13 bases. Germline CDR1 is SGHRS and CDR2 is YFSETQ. Trimming took 6 bases from V and 5 from J; bases not matched to a gene: 8. The CDR3 runs 16 residues. The CDR3 DNA reads TGCGCCAGCACCCTACTAGCGGGGGGGCCGGACAATGAGCAGTTCTTC. This encodes CASTLLAGGPDNEQFF. The complete variable domain, with remaining parts taken from reference TRBV5-1 and TRBJ2-1, reads KAGVTQTPRYLIKTRGQQVTLSCSPISGHRSVSWYQQTPGQGLQFLFEYFSETQRNKGNFPGRFSGRQFSNSRSEMNVSTLELGDSALYLCASTLLAGGPDNEQFFGPGTRLTVL.

Ten or more counts support this clone. The chain links TRBV5-5 to TRBJ1-4; D call uncertain. CDR1 is SGHKS and CDR2 is YYEKEE in the germline V gene (reference sequence). This CDR3 is built from 14 residues. The V gene lost 4 bases and the J gene lost 8 bases, with 15 bases spanning the gap. The CDR3 DNA is TGTGCCAGCAGCGGCGTCGGGGTAGGCGAAAAACTGTTTTTT. Amino acid sequence: CASSGVGVGEKLFF.

The V and J genes are TRBV7-2 and TRBJ2-3; D call uncertain. V was pared by 1 base and J by 2 bases, with 19 bases between. This CDR3 spans 18 amino acids. Germline loops: CDR1 SGHTA, CDR2 FQGNSA. The DNA for the CDR3 is TGTGCCAGCAGCTTAGAGCGTCTGATAGCCCACCTCACAGATACGCAGTATTTT. Protein sequence: CASSLERLIAHLTDTQYF.